This TCR beta chain appears in the sequencing data of a study of regulatory T cells in long-lasting Graves disease. Study at large: Graves' patients with a new diagnosis had received antithyroid drugs under 3 months.

Arm-PCR of CDR3 regions with iRepertoire HTBI primers generated TCR beta libraries. From the multiplex PCR reads, TCRdb called clonotypes with MiXCR, one entry per CDR3 protein. The profile shows over 300,000 distinct CDR3 sequences, 15% to 17% of them singletons. Per the germline V gene, CDR1 is SGHDT and CDR2 is YYEEEE. Trimming removed 6 bases at V and 1 base at J, with 14 bases between. The CDR3 extends over 15 amino acids. Described time point: newly diagnosed GD, antithyroid drugs for less than 3 months. From RNA extracted from PBMCs, the TCR library was made. Graves' disease diagnosis followed American Thyroid Association guidelines.

The specimen comprised peripheral blood mononuclear cells (PBMCs), sampled at new diagnosis, from a patient treated with antithyroid drugs. The TCR was taken from a female donor with Graves disease. The chain links TRBV5-6 to TRBJ1-5; no reliable D call. CDR3 coding DNA: TGTGCCAGCACCAACATGAAAGGGAGCAATCAGCCCCAGCATTTT. Residues: CASTNMKGSNQPQHF.